The next 10 T cell receptor beta chains were all read from a single sample in a study of esophageal squamous cell carcinoma under preoperative chemotherapy. Time point here: before preoperative PTX-NDP chemotherapy. TCRdb itself ran the PCR reads through MiXCR, one entry per CDR3 protein. The table lists 25,000 to 35,000 distinct CDR3 sequences, around 50% of them singletons. This sample was gathered from a patient given preoperative chemotherapy. The receptors here all came from a human donor with esophageal squamous cell carcinoma. The donor label of this sample is uncertain.

DNA of the CDR3: TGTGCCAGCAGCTTCGGGGGCCGGGGCCAAGAGACCCAGTACTTC. Encoded protein: CASSFGGRGQETQYF. The chain couples TRBV7-2 to TRBJ2-5, with D tentatively TRBD1 or TRBD2 (6 bases each). The CDR3 spans 15 residues. Germline loops: CDR1 SGHTA, CDR2 FQGNSA. V was cut by 3 bases and J by 1 base, with 12 bases left in between.

The CDR3 spells CASSLRDYLNEQFF. The CDR3 DNA follows: TGTGCCAGCAGCCTCCGGGACTACCTCAATGAGCAGTTCTTC. V and J are TRBV11-2 and TRBJ2-1, with 7 nucleotides matching TRBD2. The CDR3 has 14 residues. Germline V CDR1 and CDR2: SGHAT, FQNNGV. Trimming removed 5 bases from V and 6 bases from J; junction bases left unmatched: 7.

The count of this clonotype is one. The J gene is TRBJ2-4, the V gene TRBV7-2; TRBD2 aligns across 9 bases. In germline, CDR1 is SGHTA, CDR2 FQGNSA. The CDR3 has 14 residues. The CDR3 spells CAGSGGQEQAFQYF. The CDR3 DNA sequence: TGTGCGGGGAGCGGGGGGCAAGAGCAGGCTTTCCAGTACTTC. Drawing the rest from reference TRBV7-2 and TRBJ2-4, the complete variable domain is GAGVSQSPSNKVTEKGKDVELRCDPISGHTALYWYRQSLGQGLEFLIYFQGNSAPDKSGLPSDRFSAERTGGSVSTLTIQRTQQEDSAVYLCAGSGGQEQAFQYFGAGTRLSVL.

This chain uses TRBV5-1 with TRBJ1-1, with a tentative D call TRBD1 (6 bases). The germline V gene encodes CDR1 SGHRS and CDR2 YFSETQ. The CDR3 runs 14 residues. V gave up 4 bases and J gave up 1 base, with 11 bases separating them. The CDR3 protein is CASSTKQGNTEAFF. The CDR3 region has the DNA TGCGCCAGCAGCACAAAACAGGGGAACACTGAAGCTTTCTTT.

A word on this clonotype: One end of the junction is discordant with germline, which a read error may explain. The CDR3 loop is CASSVRAKDTQYF. DNA for the CDR3: TGTGCCAGCAGTGTTAGAGCCAAGGACACTCAGTACTTT. The rearrangement joins TRBV6-1 to TRBJ2-1, with a tentative D call TRBD1 (5 bases). This CDR3 has 13 residues. Germline assignment: CDR1 MNHNS and CDR2 SASEGT.

This clonotype was recorded a few times. The rearrangement uses TRBV4-1 and TRBJ2-3; a weak D match, TRBD2 (5 bases). Germline V lookup: CDR1 MGHRA, CDR2 YSYEKL. The CDR3 runs to 16 residues. V was cut by 0 bases and J by 4 bases, with 14 bases left in between. The DNA for the CDR3 is TGCGCCAGCAGCCAAGAGGTCCTCGAGGAGGCAGATACGCAGTATTTT. It codes for CASSQEVLEEADTQYF.

This chain connects TRBV7-2 to TRBJ2-1; 11 bases align to TRBD1. The V gene end was trimmed by 4 bases and the J gene end by 9 bases; junction bases not matched to a gene: 5. The CDR3 has 14 amino acids. CDR1 SGHTA and CDR2 FQGNSA come from the germline V gene. DNA for the CDR3: TGTGCCAGCAGCTCCCCGGGACAGGGGGGTGAGCAGTTCTTC. It encodes CASSSPGQGGEQFF.

In its sample, this clonotype is medium-sized. The chain joins TRBV7-6 to TRBJ2-7, with no clear D. This CDR3 spans 13 amino acids. CDR1 and CDR2 from the germline V gene are SGHVS and FNYEAQ. Trimming took 2 bases from V and 2 from J, leaving 7 bases between them. This CDR3 is CASSLSRTYEQYF. The DNA for the CDR3 is TGTGCCAGCAGCTTATCGCGGACCTACGAGCAGTACTTC.

By frequency in the sample, this clonotype is medium-sized. The chain couples TRBV7-3 to TRBJ2-1; 9 bases agree with TRBD1. V trimming: 7 bases; J trimming: 7 bases; junction bases outside the gene matches: 8. Germline V gene lookup returns CDR1 SGHTA and CDR2 FQGTGA. This CDR3 contains 14 residues. CDR3 protein: CASTPGQGRNEQFF. The DNA of the CDR3 is TGTGCCAGCACCCCGGGACAGGGAAGGAATGAGCAGTTCTTC.

A remark on this clonotype: One end of the junction fails to match germline, which may point to a read error. The chain combines TRBV4-1 with TRBJ2-1, with 9 nucleotides matching TRBD2. Looked up from germline, CDR1 is MGHRA and CDR2 is YSYEKL. The CDR3 covers 18 residues. Here the CDR3 reads CATSHRPGEREVGNEQFF. CDR3 nucleotide sequence: TGCGCCACCAGCCATCGACCCGGCGAGCGGGAGGTTGGGAATGAGCAGTTCTTT.